This T cell receptor beta chain was captured by sequencing in a study of Graves' ophthalmopathy and Graves' hyperthyroidism. Among the exclusions were patients with other autoimmune diseases, uncontrolled infections, pregnancy or lactation. Clinicians made diagnoses from clinical symptoms, serum thyroxine, TRAb, thyroid ultrasound and orbital computed tomography. Deletions cut 2 bases from V and 3 bases from J, with 15 bases between. CDR1 SGHTS and CDR2 YDEGEE come from the germline V gene. The CDR3 consists of 15 residues. Study-wide results and limits: Ophthalmopathy could be told apart from stable hyperthyroidism by a 13-signature model (just under 90% sensitivity, around 78% specificity).

RNA transcripts were the template, and TCR beta CDR3 regions were amplified from them. A first-round RT-PCR used HTBI primers, followed by a second-round multiplex PCR. TCRdb processed the multiplex PCR reads anew with MiXCR; each CDR3 protein has one entry. The sample includes around 1.1 million distinct CDR3 sequences, 35% to 45% of them seen just once. In its sample, this clonotype was seen many times. Its antigen is undetermined. This clonotype was sampled from an adult man with Graves' hyperthyroidism. This chain connects TRBV5-8 to TRBJ2-7, with a tentative D call TRBD1 (5 bases). Sequencing used peripheral blood or thyroid tissue (not recorded which). CDR3 bases: TGTGCCAGCAGCTTTAACGCAGGGTTCGGCTACGAGCAGTACTTC. Residues: CASSFNAGFGYEQYF.